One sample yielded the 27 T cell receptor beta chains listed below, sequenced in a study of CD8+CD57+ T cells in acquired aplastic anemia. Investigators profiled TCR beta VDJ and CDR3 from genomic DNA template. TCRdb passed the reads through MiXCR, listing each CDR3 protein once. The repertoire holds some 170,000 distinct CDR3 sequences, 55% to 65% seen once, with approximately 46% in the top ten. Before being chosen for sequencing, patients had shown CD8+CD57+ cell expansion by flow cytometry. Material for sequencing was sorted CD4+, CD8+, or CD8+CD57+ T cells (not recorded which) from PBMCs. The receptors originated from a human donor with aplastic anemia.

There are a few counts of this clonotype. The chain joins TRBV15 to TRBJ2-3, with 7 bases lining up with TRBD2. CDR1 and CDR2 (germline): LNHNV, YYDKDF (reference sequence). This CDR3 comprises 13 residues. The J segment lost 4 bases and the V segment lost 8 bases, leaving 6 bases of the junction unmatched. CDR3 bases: TGTGCCACCCGGCAGGGAGGGGCAGATACGCAGTATTTT. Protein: CATRQGGADTQYF.

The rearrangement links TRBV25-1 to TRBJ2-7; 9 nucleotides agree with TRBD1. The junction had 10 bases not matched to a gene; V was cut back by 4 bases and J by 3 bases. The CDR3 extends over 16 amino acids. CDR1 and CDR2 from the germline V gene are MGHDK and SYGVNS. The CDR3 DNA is TGTGCCAGCAGTGTTTACTCCGGGACAGGGTTCTACGAGCAGTACTTC. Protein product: CASSVYSGTGFYEQYF.

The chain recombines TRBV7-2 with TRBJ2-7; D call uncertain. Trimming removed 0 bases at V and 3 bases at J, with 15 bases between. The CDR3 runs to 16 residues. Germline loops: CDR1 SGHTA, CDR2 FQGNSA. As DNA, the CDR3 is TGTGCCAGCAGCTTAGCTATCGTACGGCAAGACTACGAGCAGTACTTC. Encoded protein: CASSLAIVRQDYEQYF.

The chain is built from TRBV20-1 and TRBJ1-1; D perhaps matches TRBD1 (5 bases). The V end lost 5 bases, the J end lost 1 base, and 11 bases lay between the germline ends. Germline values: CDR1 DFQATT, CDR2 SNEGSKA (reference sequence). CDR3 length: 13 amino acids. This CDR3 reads CSAEGGGNTEAFF. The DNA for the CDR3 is TGCAGTGCTGAGGGTGGGGGGAACACTGAAGCTTTCTTT.

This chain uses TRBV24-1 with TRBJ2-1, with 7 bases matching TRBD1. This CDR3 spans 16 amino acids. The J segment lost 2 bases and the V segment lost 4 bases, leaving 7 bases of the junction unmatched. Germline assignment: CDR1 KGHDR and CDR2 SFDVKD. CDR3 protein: CATSDPTGVTYNEQFF. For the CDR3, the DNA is TGTGCCACCAGTGACCCAACAGGGGTGACCTACAATGAGCAGTTCTTC.

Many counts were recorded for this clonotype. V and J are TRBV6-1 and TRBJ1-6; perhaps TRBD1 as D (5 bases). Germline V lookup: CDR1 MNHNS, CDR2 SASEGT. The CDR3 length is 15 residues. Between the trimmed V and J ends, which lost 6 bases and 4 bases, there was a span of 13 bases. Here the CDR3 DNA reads TGTGCCAGCAGGGGGGAGGGCGAGTATAATTCACCCCTCCACTTT. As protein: CASRGEGEYNSPLHF.

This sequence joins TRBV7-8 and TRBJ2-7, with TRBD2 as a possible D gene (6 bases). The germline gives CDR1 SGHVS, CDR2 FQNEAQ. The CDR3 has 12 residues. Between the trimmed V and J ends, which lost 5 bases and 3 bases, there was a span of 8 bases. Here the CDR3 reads CASSKEGYEQYF. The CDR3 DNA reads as TGTGCCAGCAGCAAGGAGGGCTACGAGCAGTACTTC.

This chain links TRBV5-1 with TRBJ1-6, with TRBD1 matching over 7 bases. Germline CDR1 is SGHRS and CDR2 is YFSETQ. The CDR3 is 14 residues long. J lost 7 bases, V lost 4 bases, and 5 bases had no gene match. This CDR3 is CASSIGTENSPLHF. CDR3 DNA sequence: TGCGCCAGCAGCATTGGGACAGAGAATTCACCCCTCCACTTT.

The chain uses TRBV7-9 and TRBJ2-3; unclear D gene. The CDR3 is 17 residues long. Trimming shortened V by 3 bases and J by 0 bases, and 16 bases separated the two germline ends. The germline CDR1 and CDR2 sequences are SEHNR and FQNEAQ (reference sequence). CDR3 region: CASSLVSLGPSTDTQYF. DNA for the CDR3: TGTGCCAGCAGCTTGGTGTCTCTAGGTCCTAGCACAGATACGCAGTATTTT.

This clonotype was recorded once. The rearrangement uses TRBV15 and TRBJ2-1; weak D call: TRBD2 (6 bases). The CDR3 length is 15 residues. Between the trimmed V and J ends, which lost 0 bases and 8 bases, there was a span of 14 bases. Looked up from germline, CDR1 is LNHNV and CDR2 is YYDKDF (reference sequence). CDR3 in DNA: TGTGCCACCAGCAGAGATAGCGGCCCCTTCGATGAGCAGTTCTTC. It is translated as CATSRDSGPFDEQFF.

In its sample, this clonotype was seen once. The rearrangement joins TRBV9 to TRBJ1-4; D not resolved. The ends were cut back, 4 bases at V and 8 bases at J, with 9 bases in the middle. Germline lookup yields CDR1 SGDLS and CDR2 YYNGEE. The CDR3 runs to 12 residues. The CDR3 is CASSTESEKLFF. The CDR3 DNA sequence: TGTGCCAGCAGCACAGAGAGCGAAAAACTGTTTTTT.

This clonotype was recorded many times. CDR3 residues: CASSDRAHEQYF. In DNA, the CDR3 is TGTGCCAGCAGTGACAGGGCCCACGAGCAGTACTTC. J is TRBJ2-7 and V is TRBV6-1; a weak D match, TRBD1 (5 bases). This CDR3 comprises 12 residues. Trimming shortened V by 3 bases and J by 5 bases, and 8 bases separated the two germline ends. The germline V gene encodes CDR1 MNHNS and CDR2 SASEGT.

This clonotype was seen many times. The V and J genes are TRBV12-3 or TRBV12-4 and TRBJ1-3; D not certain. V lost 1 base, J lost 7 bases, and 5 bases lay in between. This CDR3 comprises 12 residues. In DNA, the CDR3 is TGTGCCAGCAGTTTAGAAGGGAACACCATATATTTT. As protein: CASSLEGNTIYF.

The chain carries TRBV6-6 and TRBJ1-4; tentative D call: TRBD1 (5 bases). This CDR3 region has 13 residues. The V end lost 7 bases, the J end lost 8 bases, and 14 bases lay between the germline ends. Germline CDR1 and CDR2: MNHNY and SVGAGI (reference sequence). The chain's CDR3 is CASKGLSGEKLFF. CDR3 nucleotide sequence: TGTGCCAGCAAGGGACTTAGCGGGGAAAAACTGTTTTTT.

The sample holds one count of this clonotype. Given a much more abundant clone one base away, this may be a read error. The CDR3 region is CATSTRGGNTGEQFF. DNA for the CDR3: TGTGCCACCAGCACTAGAGGAGGGAACACCGGGGAGCAGTTTTTT. The genes are TRBV15 and TRBJ2-2, with D tentatively TRBD2 (6 bases). Germline assignment: CDR1 LNHNV and CDR2 YYDKDF (reference sequence). This CDR3 comprises 15 residues.

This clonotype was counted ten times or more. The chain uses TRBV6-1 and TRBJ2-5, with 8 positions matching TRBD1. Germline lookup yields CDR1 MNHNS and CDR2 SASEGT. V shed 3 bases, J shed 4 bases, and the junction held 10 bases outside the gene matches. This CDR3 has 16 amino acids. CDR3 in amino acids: CASSDWTGLSGETQYF. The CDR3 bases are TGTGCCAGCAGTGACTGGACAGGGCTATCCGGAGAGACCCAGTACTTC.

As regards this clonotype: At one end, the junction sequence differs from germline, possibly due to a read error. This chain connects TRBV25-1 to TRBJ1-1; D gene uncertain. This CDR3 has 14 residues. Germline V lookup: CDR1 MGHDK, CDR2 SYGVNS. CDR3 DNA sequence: TGTGCCGGCAGTGGGCGTTTATGGGGCACTGAAGCTTTCTTT. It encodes CAGSGRLWGTEAFF.

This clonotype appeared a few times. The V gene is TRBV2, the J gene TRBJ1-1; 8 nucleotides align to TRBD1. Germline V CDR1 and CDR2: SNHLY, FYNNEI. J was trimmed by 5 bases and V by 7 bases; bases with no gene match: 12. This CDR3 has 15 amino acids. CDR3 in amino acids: CASTPMQGAWTEAFF. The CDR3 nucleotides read TGTGCCAGCACTCCCATGCAGGGGGCCTGGACTGAAGCTTTCTTT.

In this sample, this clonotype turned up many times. The chain's CDR3 is CAISDGGSGNTIYF. In DNA form, the CDR3 reads TGTGCCATCAGTGACGGGGGTTCAGGAAACACCATATATTTT. The genes are TRBV10-3 and TRBJ1-3; weak D call: TRBD1 (5 bases). Germline V gene sequence: CDR1 ENHRY, CDR2 SYGVKD. Deletions cut 3 bases from V and 4 bases from J, with 10 bases between. The CDR3 runs to 14 residues.

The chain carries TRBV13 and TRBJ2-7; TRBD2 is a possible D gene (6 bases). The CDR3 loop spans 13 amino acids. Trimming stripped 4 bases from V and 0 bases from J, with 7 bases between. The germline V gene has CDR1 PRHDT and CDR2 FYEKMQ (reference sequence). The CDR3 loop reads CASSWGDSYEQYF. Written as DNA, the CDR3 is TGTGCCAGCAGCTGGGGGGACTCCTACGAGCAGTACTTC.

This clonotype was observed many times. DNA for the CDR3: TGTGCCAGCAGTAAAGGGACTGAAGCTTTCTTT. Protein sequence: CASSKGTEAFF. The rearrangement uses TRBV25-1 and TRBJ1-1; no clear D gene. CDR1 and CDR2 (germline): MGHDK, SYGVNS. The V end lost 5 bases, the J end lost 5 bases, and 6 bases lay between the germline ends. This CDR3 has 11 amino acids. The variable domain in full, with the rest retrieved from reference TRBV25-1 and TRBJ1-1, is EADIYQTPRYLVIGTGKKITLECSQTMGHDKMYWYQQDPGMELHLIHYSYGVNSTEKGDLSSESTVSRIRTEHFPLTLESARPSHTSQYLCASSKGTEAFFGQGTRLTVV.

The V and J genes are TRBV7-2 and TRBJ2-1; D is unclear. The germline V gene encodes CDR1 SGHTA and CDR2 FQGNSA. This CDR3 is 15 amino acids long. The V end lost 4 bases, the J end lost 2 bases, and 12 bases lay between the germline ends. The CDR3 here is CASSYKVGAYNEQFF. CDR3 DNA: TGTGCCAGCAGCTATAAAGTGGGCGCCTACAATGAGCAGTTCTTC.

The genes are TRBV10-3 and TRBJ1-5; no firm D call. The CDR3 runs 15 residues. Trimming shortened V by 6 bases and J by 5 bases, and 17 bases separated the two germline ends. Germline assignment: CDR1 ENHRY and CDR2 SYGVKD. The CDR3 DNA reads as TGTGCCATCAGCCCTACTCTAAAAGGAGATCAGCCCCAGCATTTT. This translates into CAISPTLKGDQPQHF.

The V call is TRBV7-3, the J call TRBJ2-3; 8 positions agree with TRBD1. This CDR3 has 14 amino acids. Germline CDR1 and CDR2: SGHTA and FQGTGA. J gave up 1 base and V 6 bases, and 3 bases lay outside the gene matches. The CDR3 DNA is TGTGCCAGCAGTCAGACAGGGGGCACAGATACGCAGTATTTT. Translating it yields CASSQTGGTDTQYF.

The CDR3 coding sequence is TGTGCCAGCCGCCCGGGGTCTAGCGGCAACAATGAGCAGTTCTTC. Translating gives CASRPGSSGNNEQFF. The chain carries TRBV6-5 and TRBJ2-1; the match to TRBD2 covers 7 bases. Germline-derived CDR1 and CDR2 are MNHEY and SVGAGI. V shed 8 bases, J shed 5 bases, and the junction held 12 bases outside the gene matches. The CDR3 runs 15 residues.

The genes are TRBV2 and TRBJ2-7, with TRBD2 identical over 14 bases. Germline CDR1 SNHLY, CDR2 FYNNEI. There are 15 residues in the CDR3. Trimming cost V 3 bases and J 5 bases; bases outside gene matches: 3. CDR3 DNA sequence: TGTGCCAGCAGTGACCCGGGACTAGCGGGGGACGAGCAGTACTTC. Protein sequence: CASSDPGLAGDEQYF.

CDR3 region: CASSVEDLYGYTF. The CDR3 DNA is TGTGCCAGCAGTGTGGAGGATCTATATGGCTACACCTTC. This chain links TRBV6-6 with TRBJ1-2; D uncertain. CDR3 length: 13 residues. The V gene's germline CDR1 is MNHNY and CDR2 SVGAGI (reference sequence). Trimming removed 5 bases at V and 5 bases at J, with 12 bases between.